The rows below give T cell receptor beta chains drawn from one sample of a study of cytomegalovirus exposure and HLA in healthy donors. TCRdb's copy holds only in-frame clones and misses some; the assay was immunoSEQ multiplex PCR. The sample includes roughly 90,000 clones, 85% to 90% seen only once; the top ten take 2.3%. The specimen sequenced was PBMCs. These receptors originate from a man between 18 and 29 years old in good health and CMV-seronegative. Both conserved end residues are part of each CDR3. D genes are given only for firm matches. Expanded clones are given a class, and other clones once, few, many or no size at all.

>TRBJ1-3|once|-|TRBV30
CAWSLTNTIYF
TGTGCCTGGAGTCTTACTAACACCATATATTTT
>TRBJ2-7|-|-|TRBV11-3
CASSFGAGDYEQYF
TGTGCCAGCAGCTTCGGGGCAGGGGACTACGAGCAGTACTTC
>TRBJ2-2|-|-|TRBV15
CATSRDALGSAGELFF
TGTGCCACCAGCAGAGACGCCCTCGGGTCGGCCGGGGAGCTGTTTTTT
>TRBJ2-3|-|-|TRBV7-9
CASCPAGGPDTQYF
TGTGCCTCATGCCCAGCAGGAGGGCCAGATACGCAGTATTTT
>TRBJ2-1|-|TRBD1|TRBV6-6
CASSPPGQPSYNEQFF
TGTGCCAGCAGTCCCCCGGGACAGCCCTCCTACAATGAGCAGTTCTTC
>TRBJ2-7|-|-|TRBV6-6
CASSREEQGYEQYF
TGTGCCAGCAGCCGCGAGGAACAGGGTTACGAGCAGTACTTC
>TRBJ1-1|-|-|TRBV7-8
CASSFTGTKFRGTEAFF
TGTGCCAGCAGCTTTACCGGGACAAAGTTTCGGGGCACTGAAGCTTTCTTT
>TRBJ1-1|-|-|TRBV7-6
CASSSEMDGSTEAFF
TGTGCCAGCAGCTCGGAAATGGATGGGAGCACTGAAGCTTTCTTT
>TRBJ2-1|-|TRBD2|TRBV5-1
CASSGGGLAGGAGYNEQFF
TGCGCCAGCAGCGGCGGGGGACTAGCGGGAGGGGCGGGATACAATGAGCAGTTCTTC
>TRBJ2-3|-|TRBD1|TRBV4-3
CASSQLDRGADTQYF
TGCGCCAGCAGCCAATTGGACAGGGGGGCAGATACGCAGTATTTT
>TRBJ1-6|-|-|TRBV28
CASSPQAPSSYNSPLHF
TGTGCCAGCAGTCCCCAGGCGCCGAGCTCCTATAATTCACCCCTCCACTTT
>TRBJ1-1|-|-|TRBV5-8
CASSRQKPRNGEAFF
TGTGCCAGCAGCCGACAGAAACCGAGGAACGGAGAAGCTTTCTTT
>TRBJ1-1|-|TRBD1|TRBV15
CATSINRGLMNTEAFF
TGTGCCACCAGCATCAACAGGGGGCTCATGAACACTGAAGCTTTCTTT
>TRBJ2-7|-|TRBD2|TRBV28
CASSLAGDRSYEQYF
TGTGCCAGCAGTTTAGCGGGAGACCGCTCCTACGAGCAGTACTTC
>TRBJ2-5|-|TRBD2|TRBV7-6
CASNGLADPKETQYF
TGTGCCAGCAACGGACTAGCGGATCCTAAGGAGACCCAGTACTTC
>TRBJ2-6|few|-|TRBV19
CASSKRPGTHFPGANVLTF
TGTGCCAGTAGTAAACGCCCCGGGACACACTTCCCTGGGGCCAACGTCCTGACTTTC